This T cell receptor (beta chain) derives from a study of T cell responses to AZD1222 COVID-19 vaccine. TCRdb's table, derived via immunoSEQ multiplex PCR, lists solely in-frame clones and lacks some. The sample carries around 130,000 clones, 91% recorded once. Study-wide results and caveats: White British ancestry dominated among donors, who included more females, and clonal diversity was possibly underestimated.

Remarks on this clone: Its antigen remains unidentified.

Germline-derived CDR1 and CDR2 are LNHNV and YYDKDF (reference sequence). The CDR3 is made up of 12 amino acids. The ends were cut back, 5 bases at V and 5 bases at J, with 9 bases in the middle. The rearrangement uses TRBV15 and TRBJ1-2; D call uncertain. This TCR came from an adult who received the AZD1222 COVID-19 vaccine. Sequencing was performed on peripheral blood, taken 28 days after the second AZD1222 dose. CDR3 DNA: TGTGCCACCAGCGAAGGACTGTATGGCTACACCTTC. As protein: CATSEGLYGYTF.